This T cell receptor (beta chain) was identified in a study of T cells in Graves' hyperthyroidism and ophthalmopathy. Turning to the study itself: Pretreatment peripheral blood was obtained at initial diagnosis.

Exclusion criteria comprised uncontrolled infection, other autoimmune disease, pregnancy or lactation. PBMCs came from more than 9 ml fresh peripheral blood. This clonotype was counted many times. The antigen remains undetermined. The source material, RNA transcripts, was used to amplify TCR beta CDR3 regions. The HTBI primer set served for first-round RT-PCR of the TCR CDR3. MiXCR, run by TCRdb on the multiplex PCR reads, gives a single entry per CDR3 protein. The table has more than 500,000 distinct CDR3 sequences, around 15% seen once. The germline gives CDR1 SGHTA, CDR2 FQGTGA. This CDR3 has 13 residues. Trimming took 1 base from V and 7 from J; bases not matched to a gene: 0. Whole-study results and caveats: Ophthalmopathy was told apart from stable hyperthyroidism by a 13 V-J model.

The sequencing input was blood. The chain employs TRBV7-3 and TRBJ2-2; 7 nucleotides match TRBD1. The receptor was isolated from a woman aged 25 to 39 with Graves' hyperthyroidism. The CDR3 DNA reads TGTGCCAGCAGCTTAAACAGGGGCGGGGAGCTGTTTTTT. Translation gives CASSLNRGGELFF.